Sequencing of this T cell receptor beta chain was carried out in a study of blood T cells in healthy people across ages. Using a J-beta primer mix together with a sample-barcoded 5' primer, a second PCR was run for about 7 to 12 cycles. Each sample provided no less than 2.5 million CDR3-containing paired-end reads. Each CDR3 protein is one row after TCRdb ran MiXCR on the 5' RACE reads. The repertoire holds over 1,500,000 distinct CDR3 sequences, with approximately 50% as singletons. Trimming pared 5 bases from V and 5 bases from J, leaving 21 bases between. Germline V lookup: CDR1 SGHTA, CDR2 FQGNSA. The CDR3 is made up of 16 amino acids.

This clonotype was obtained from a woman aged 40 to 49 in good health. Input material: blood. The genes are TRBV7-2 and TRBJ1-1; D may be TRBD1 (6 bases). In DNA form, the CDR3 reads TGTGCCAGCAGCCATTGGATTGGGGGCGCGAAGACTGAAGCTTTCTTT. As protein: CASSHWIGGAKTEAFF. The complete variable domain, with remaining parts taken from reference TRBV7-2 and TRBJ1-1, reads GAGVSQSPSNKVTEKGKDVELRCDPISGHTALYWYRQSLGQGLEFLIYFQGNSAPDKSGLPSDRFSAERTGGSVSTLTIQRTQQEDSAVYLCASSHWIGGAKTEAFFGQGTRLTVV.